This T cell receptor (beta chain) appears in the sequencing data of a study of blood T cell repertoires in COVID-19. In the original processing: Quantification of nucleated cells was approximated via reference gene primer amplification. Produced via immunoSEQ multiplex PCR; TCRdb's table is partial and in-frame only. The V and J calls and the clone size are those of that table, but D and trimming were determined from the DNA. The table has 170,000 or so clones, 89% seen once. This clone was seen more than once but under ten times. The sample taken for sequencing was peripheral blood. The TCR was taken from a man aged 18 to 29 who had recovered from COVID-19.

The CDR3 sequence is CAIWQDRGRGEQYF. In nucleotides, the CDR3 is TGTGCCATCTGGCAAGACAGGGGGCGGGGTGAGCAGTACTTC. The chain employs TRBV10-3 and TRBJ2-7; 10 nucleotides agree with TRBD1. This CDR3 contains 14 residues. V was pared by 8 bases and J by 7 bases, with 11 bases of the junction left unmatched. CDR1 is ENHRY and CDR2 is SYGVKD in the germline V gene.